A single sample gave rise to the 28 T cell receptor beta chains below, sequenced in a study of T cells in Graves' hyperthyroidism and ophthalmopathy. The CDR3 regions of TCR beta were amplified from RNA transcripts. HTBI primers were employed in a first-round RT-PCR of the TCR CDR3. TCRdb passed the multiplex PCR reads through MiXCR, listing each CDR3 protein once. This table holds hundreds of thousands of distinct CDR3 sequences, 16% found once. The sample comprised blood. The receptors derive from a woman aged 40-49 years with Graves' ophthalmopathy.

This clonotype occurred a few times. The chain joins TRBV7-2 to TRBJ1-3; unclear D gene. V shed 5 bases and J shed 0 bases, with 8 bases lying between them. From germline, CDR1 is SGHTA and CDR2 FQGNSA. The CDR3 length is 14 residues. DNA for the CDR3: TGTGCCAGCAGCCGACAAGCCTCTGGAAACACCATATATTTT. Its translation: CASSRQASGNTIYF.

This clonotype turned up a few times. The chain joins TRBV5-8 to TRBJ2-5; the match to TRBD1 covers 10 bases. The CDR3 spans 16 residues. Trimming at V came to 4 bases and at J to 5 bases, leaving 11 bases not matched to a gene. CDR1 SGHTS and CDR2 YDEGEE come from the germline V gene. The CDR3: CASSARARTGGETQYF. In DNA form, the CDR3 reads TGTGCCAGCAGCGCCCGAGCCCGGACAGGGGGGGAGACCCAGTACTTC. Full variable domain (remainder filled in from reference TRBV5-8 and TRBJ2-5): EAGVTQSPTHLIKTRGQQATLRCSPISGHTSVYWYQQALGLGLQFLLWYDEGEERNRGNFPPRFSGRQFPNYSSELNVNALELEDSALYLCASSARARTGGETQYFGPGTRLLVL.

This clonotype has ten or more counts. The V and J genes are TRBV28 and TRBJ2-7, with D perhaps matching TRBD1 or TRBD2 (5 bases each). Germline V gives CDR1 MDHEN, CDR2 SYDVKM. V lost 6 bases and J 6 bases, leaving 21 bases between the germline ends. The CDR3 contains 15 residues. This CDR3 is CASRTNQGPLPEQYF. The DNA of the CDR3 is TGTGCCAGCAGGACTAACCAGGGCCCCCTCCCCGAGCAGTACTTC.

This clonotype turned up a few times. The chain has TRBV12-3 or TRBV12-4 and TRBJ2-1; 13 bases line up with TRBD2. This CDR3 contains 18 residues. J was trimmed by 4 bases and V by 6 bases; bases with no gene match: 12. CDR3 in amino acids: CASSSYQTSGRAYNEQFF. CDR3 coding DNA: TGTGCCAGCAGCTCATACCAAACTAGCGGGAGGGCATACAATGAGCAGTTCTTC.

In this sample, this clonotype turned up many times. J is TRBJ1-6 and V is TRBV5-5, with 7 bases aligning to TRBD1. This CDR3 is built from 15 residues. Germline CDR1 SGHKS, CDR2 YYEKEE (reference sequence). The trim removed 6 bases at V and 7 bases at J, leaving 10 bases unmatched. The DNA of the CDR3 is TGTGCCAGCAATTCACGGGACAGCGACAATTCACCCCTCCACTTT. Its protein is CASNSRDSDNSPLHF.

This clonotype was detected only a few times. This rearrangement joins TRBV5-5 to TRBJ2-3, with D perhaps TRBD1 or TRBD2 (5 bases each). Trimming removed 10 bases from V and 0 bases from J, with 9 bases in between. Germline-derived CDR1 and CDR2 are SGHKS and YYEKEE (reference sequence). The CDR3 loop spans 12 amino acids. CDR3 in amino acids: CAPGPSTDTQYF. The CDR3 nucleotides read TGTGCCCCGGGACCTAGCACAGATACGCAGTATTTT.

V usage is TRBV30 and J usage is TRBJ1-4; D gene ambiguous. CDR1 is GTSNPN and CDR2 is SVGIG in the germline V gene (reference sequence). Between the trimmed V and J ends, which lost 5 bases and 4 bases, there was a span of 8 bases. CDR3 length equals 12 residues. The CDR3 loop is CAWEDLNEKLFF. The CDR3 DNA reads TGTGCCTGGGAGGACCTTAATGAAAAACTGTTTTTT.

This clonotype was found many times. As DNA, the CDR3 is TGTGCCAGCAGTTCGCCCAGGACAGGGGTAATCTACGAGCAGTACTTC. This codes for CASSSPRTGVIYEQYF. The chain links TRBV28 to TRBJ2-7; 9 bases map to TRBD1. Germline V CDR1 and CDR2: MDHEN, SYDVKM. This CDR3 is 16 amino acids long. J was trimmed by 3 bases and V by 4 bases; bases with no gene match: 10.

In its sample, this clonotype was seen many times. The chain uses TRBV11-2 and TRBJ1-2; 9 nucleotides align to TRBD1. Germline V gives CDR1 SGHAT, CDR2 FQNNGV. Trimming took 5 bases from V and 8 from J; bases not matched to a gene: 15. CDR3 size: 16 residues. The CDR3 sequence: CASSPIPPGQGGGYTF. The CDR3 nucleotides read TGTGCCAGCAGCCCGATACCTCCGGGACAGGGAGGAGGCTACACCTTC.

This clonotype was picked up a small number of times. This chain uses TRBV30 with TRBJ2-1, with D perhaps TRBD2 (5 bases). Trimming removed 0 bases from V and 4 bases from J, with 16 bases in between. The germline V gene encodes CDR1 GTSNPN and CDR2 SVGIG (reference sequence). The CDR3 sequence is 16 residues long. CDR3 nucleotides: TGTGCCTGGAGTGTACTTCGGCTAGCTAAATACAATGAGCAGTTCTTC. This sequence encodes CAWSVLRLAKYNEQFF.

This clonotype was seen a few times. This chain joins TRBV5-8 and TRBJ2-1; TRBD2 matches 12 bases. The length of the CDR3 is 14 residues. V lost 4 bases, J lost 13 bases, and 9 bases stayed unmatched. Germline CDR1 and CDR2: SGHTS and YDEGEE. The CDR3 DNA follows: TGTGCCAGCAGCGACCGGACTAGCGGGACCAATCAGTTCTTC. This gives the protein CASSDRTSGTNQFF.

Concerning this clonotype: One end of the junction is discordant with germline, which a read error may explain. The rearrangement uses TRBV7-7 and TRBJ2-5; TRBD2 matches 7 bases. Germline-derived CDR1 and CDR2 are SSHAT and FNYEAQ (reference sequence). The CDR3 is 15 residues long. CDR3 region: CASSFNAGEEETQYF. As DNA, the CDR3 is TGTGCTAGCAGCTTCAATGCGGGGGAGGAGGAGACCCAGTACTTC.

This clonotype was found many times. The chain recombines TRBV28 with TRBJ1-3; TRBD1 aligns across 7 bases. Germline assignment: CDR1 MDHEN and CDR2 SYDVKM. The V segment lost 6 bases and the J segment 0 bases; nucleotides outside the gene matches: 11. The CDR3 sequence is 17 residues long. The DNA of the CDR3 is TGTGCCAGCAGCCCGCAGGGGGAATACTTCTCTGGAAACACCATATATTTT. This encodes CASSPQGEYFSGNTIYF.

V and J are TRBV6-1 and TRBJ2-5, with D perhaps assigned TRBD1 or TRBD2 (6 bases each). This CDR3 is built from 14 residues. The germline V and J ends were trimmed by 2 bases and 4 bases, with 11 bases remaining between them. The germline V gene encodes CDR1 MNHNS and CDR2 SASEGT. DNA of the CDR3: TGTGCCAGCAGTGAACCGGGGGCCCGAGAGACCCAGTACTTC. Translation: CASSEPGARETQYF.

The chain has TRBV19 and TRBJ1-2; D is unclear. Germline CDR1 is LNHDA and CDR2 is SQIVND (reference sequence). The CDR3 length is 15 residues. V gave up 5 bases and J gave up 4 bases, with 17 bases separating them. The CDR3 reads CASSGKGTDFYGYTF. The CDR3 DNA reads as TGTGCCAGTAGTGGGAAAGGTACTGATTTCTATGGCTACACCTTC.

This clonotype was detected only once. The chain uses TRBV5-1 and TRBJ2-7; 9 bases are a match to TRBD1. Germline loops: CDR1 SGHRS, CDR2 YFSETQ. V shed 4 bases, J shed 4 bases, and the junction held 9 bases outside the gene matches. The CDR3 spans 15 residues. The CDR3 protein is CASSPRGQGRYEQYF. CDR3 nucleotide sequence: TGCGCCAGCAGCCCACGCGGACAGGGGAGGTACGAGCAGTACTTC.

The table lists this clonotype with a few counts. The rearrangement uses TRBV6-1 and TRBJ2-7, with 8 positions matching TRBD2. Germline trimming cut 10 bases from V and 4 bases from J; bases unmatched to any gene: 12. Germline values: CDR1 MNHNS, CDR2 SASEGT. This CDR3 is built from 14 residues. For the CDR3, the DNA is TGTGCCATAGCGACGAGCGGGGGACCTTACGAGCAGTACTTC. Amino acids: CAIATSGGPYEQYF.

Only a few counts were recorded for this clonotype. The V and J genes are TRBV7-3 and TRBJ2-1, with 10 bases lining up with TRBD2. This CDR3 contains 16 residues. After removal of 5 bases from V and 7 bases from J, the junction contained 11 bases not matched to a gene. Germline V gives CDR1 SGHTA, CDR2 FQGTGA. The CDR3 DNA reads TGTGCCAGCAGCACTAGTAGCGGGGGGTTTTTAAATGAGCAGTTCTTC. It translates to CASSTSSGGFLNEQFF.

This clonotype was found a few times. The chain has TRBV5-1 and TRBJ2-5; tentatively, D is TRBD1 or TRBD2 (5 bases each). V was cut by 9 bases and J by 4 bases, with 19 bases left in between. The CDR3 contains 14 residues. The germline gives CDR1 SGHRS, CDR2 YFSETQ. The DNA for the CDR3 is TGCGCCACCGGACCGGGACGGCAGGGAGAGACCCAGTACTTC. Translating it yields CATGPGRQGETQYF.

In its sample, this clonotype was seen many times. The chain uses TRBV20-1 and TRBJ2-5; D is unclear. Trimming shortened V by 3 bases and J by 5 bases, and 7 bases separated the two germline ends. The germline CDR1 and CDR2 sequences are DFQATT and SNEGSKA (reference sequence). This CDR3 spans 11 amino acids. CDR3 coding DNA: TGCAGTGCTAGTGGCGAGGAGACCCAGTACTTC. Translating it yields CSASGEETQYF.

The chain couples TRBV28 to TRBJ2-2, with 7 bases that match TRBD2. This CDR3 contains 17 residues. V lost 0 bases, J lost 0 bases, and 4 bases stayed unmatched. The germline V gene has CDR1 MDHEN and CDR2 SYDVKM. The CDR3 DNA sequence: TGTGCCAGCAGTTTATGGCGGGAGTACGCGAACACCGGGGAGCTGTTTTTT. This encodes CASSLWREYANTGELFF.

This clonotype was picked up many times. The chain uses TRBV18 and TRBJ2-7; the D gene is possibly TRBD2 (5 bases). Germline CDR1 and CDR2: KGHSH and LQKENI. This CDR3 comprises 13 residues. V was clipped by 3 bases and J by 6 bases, with 12 bases between them. DNA for the CDR3: TGTGCCAGCTCACCGGATATGAGGGCCGAGCAGTACTTC. Translating it yields CASSPDMRAEQYF.

The gene calls are TRBV7-2 and TRBJ2-1; no reliable D call. The V gene's germline CDR1 is SGHTA and CDR2 FQGNSA. Between the trimmed V and J ends, which lost 3 bases and 8 bases, there was a span of 20 bases. CDR3 length: 16 residues. CDR3 in amino acids: CASSFLVPPRSDEQFF. The CDR3 DNA reads as TGTGCCAGCAGCTTTTTGGTTCCCCCGCGCTCCGATGAGCAGTTCTTC.

The chain couples TRBV11-2 to TRBJ1-2; 8 bases are shared with TRBD1. The CDR3 runs to 13 residues. CDR1 is SGHAT and CDR2 is FQNNGV in the germline V gene. J lost 4 bases, V lost 5 bases, and 3 bases had no gene match. CDR3 coding DNA: TGTGCCAGCAGCGCGACAGGGGTCTATGGCTACACCTTC. Residues: CASSATGVYGYTF.

This clonotype came up many times. The chain recombines TRBV5-1 with TRBJ2-5; D not certain. Deletions cut 5 bases from V and 5 bases from J, with 16 bases between. The germline gives CDR1 SGHRS, CDR2 YFSETQ. The CDR3 covers 14 residues. The CDR3 DNA reads TGCGCCAGCAGTTCGGGTCAGTCATTCGAGACCCAGTACTTC. It codes for CASSSGQSFETQYF.

This clonotype was found a few times. The V call is TRBV29-1, the J call TRBJ1-3; 7 nucleotides line up with TRBD1. Germline-derived CDR1 and CDR2 are SQVTM and ANQGSEA. V lost 4 bases to trimming and J lost 3 bases; unmatched junction nucleotides: 9. This CDR3 comprises 15 residues. The CDR3 spells CSVGKTGTDGNTIYF. The CDR3 nucleotides are TGCAGCGTTGGGAAAACCGGGACAGATGGAAACACCATATATTTT. Filled out from reference TRBV29-1 and TRBJ1-3, the complete variable domain reads SAVISQKPSRDICQRGTSLTIQCQVDSQVTMMFWYRQQPGQSLTLIATANQGSEATYESGFVIDKFPISRPNLTFSTLTVSNMSPEDSSIYLCSVGKTGTDGNTIYFGEGSWLTVV.

This clonotype has a count of ten or more. This chain links TRBV12-3 or TRBV12-4 with TRBJ1-2; 7 bases align to TRBD1. Trimming cost V 5 bases and J 9 bases; bases outside gene matches: 9. The CDR3 contains 13 residues. The CDR3 reads CASSAGTVPRYTF. The CDR3 DNA is TGTGCCAGCAGTGCTGGGACAGTTCCTCGCTACACCTTC.

The rearrangement joins TRBV19 to TRBJ2-7; 8 bases line up with TRBD2. After removal of 8 bases from V and 7 bases from J, the junction contained 16 bases not matched to a gene. Germline loops: CDR1 LNHDA, CDR2 SQIVND (reference sequence). CDR3 length: 15 amino acids. CDR3 in DNA: TGTGCCAGTGCCCGCGTCGGGGGGGGCGCGGAGGAGCAGTACTTC. Residues: CASARVGGGAEEQYF.